The 26 T cell receptor beta chains below were found in one sample sequenced in a study of blood T cell repertoires in COVID-19. Assay: immunoSEQ multiplex PCR; the TCRdb copy retains only in-frame clones and omits some. This table holds 60,000 to 95,000 clones, around nine tenths found once. The sequenced material came from peripheral blood. The source of these receptors is a woman of 80 years or more with active or convalescent COVID-19.

This clone was found once. The gene calls are TRBV30 and TRBJ1-3; 7 bases agree with TRBD1. V gave up 2 bases and J gave up 4 bases; unmatched junction bases: 8. There are 15 residues in the CDR3. Germline V gives CDR1 GTSNPN, CDR2 SVGIG (reference sequence). This CDR3 is CAWSHRGLMGNTIYF. For the CDR3, the DNA is TGTGCCTGGAGTCACAGGGGCTTGATGGGAAACACCATATATTTT.

The chain uses TRBV12-3 or TRBV12-4 and TRBJ1-4; D not resolved. V dropped 4 bases and J dropped 5 bases, with 8 bases sitting between them. The CDR3 has 13 amino acids. CDR3 coding DNA: TGTGCCAGCAGTTCGAGCCCCAATGAAAAACTGTTTTTT. It is translated as CASSSSPNEKLFF.

This clone was detected once. The chain recombines TRBV5-6 with TRBJ1-1; 7 bases map to TRBD1. The V and J ends lost 2 bases and 1 base, in that order; junction bases with no gene match: 8. The CDR3 has 16 residues. Germline CDR1 SGHDT, CDR2 YYEEEE. The DNA for the CDR3 is TGTGCCAGCAGCTTTGGGACAGTCCGTTCGAACACTGAAGCTTTCTTT. Residues: CASSFGTVRSNTEAFF.

This clone was found a few times. J is TRBJ1-1 and V is TRBV2, with a weak D call TRBD1 (5 bases). CDR1 is SNHLY, CDR2 FYNNEI, per germline. The V gene lost 7 bases and the J gene lost 8 bases, with 11 bases spanning the gap. The CDR3 length is 11 residues. CDR3 DNA: TGTGCCAGCAATAGACAGATAGAAGCTTTCTTT. The encoded protein is CASNRQIEAFF.

The chain joins TRBV25-1 to TRBJ2-5; TRBD2 matches 9 bases. From germline, CDR1 is MGHDK and CDR2 SYGVNS. This CDR3 contains 17 residues. V lost 0 bases, J lost 0 bases, and 5 bases stayed unmatched. DNA for the CDR3: TGTGCCAGCAGTGAATATGTGCTAGCGGGGAACCAAGAGACCCAGTACTTC. As protein: CASSEYVLAGNQETQYF. The whole variable domain, filled in from reference TRBV25-1 and TRBJ2-5, reads EADIYQTPRYLVIGTGKKITLECSQTMGHDKMYWYQQDPGMELHLIHYSYGVNSTEKGDLSSESTVSRIRTEHFPLTLESARPSHTSQYLCASSEYVLAGNQETQYFGPGTRLLVL.

The chain couples TRBV29-1 to TRBJ1-2, with 10 nucleotides matching TRBD1. Trimming cost V 4 bases and J 7 bases; bases outside gene matches: 3. Germline V gives CDR1 SQVTM, CDR2 ANQGSEA. This CDR3 contains 12 residues. Written as DNA, the CDR3 is TGCAGCGTTGGCGGACAGGGGGGTGGCTACACCTTC. Amino acid sequence: CSVGGQGGGYTF.

This chain joins TRBV4-2 and TRBJ2-1, with TRBD1 as a possible D gene (6 bases). Trimming removed 3 bases at V and 0 bases at J, with 9 bases between. Germline CDR1 reads LGHNA; CDR2 reads YNFKEQ. This CDR3 spans 15 amino acids. This CDR3 reads CASSQATGSYNEQFF. As DNA, the CDR3 is TGTGCCAGCAGCCAGGCGACAGGCTCCTACAATGAGCAGTTCTTC.

The chain uses TRBV13 and TRBJ2-7; TRBD1 is a possible D gene (5 bases). Germline V lookup: CDR1 PRHDT, CDR2 FYEKMQ (reference sequence). The CDR3 loop spans 16 amino acids. Deletions cut 1 base from V and 0 bases from J, with 13 bases between. CDR3 protein: CASSLVGAESSYEQYF. The CDR3, as DNA: TGTGCCAGCAGCTTAGTAGGGGCGGAGAGCTCCTACGAGCAGTACTTC.

This clone has only one observation. This chain connects TRBV14 to TRBJ1-4; D is unresolved. The V gene lost 0 bases and the J gene lost 3 bases, with 8 bases spanning the gap. Germline V gives CDR1 SGHDN, CDR2 FVKESK. The CDR3 runs 15 residues. CDR3 in amino acids: CASSQDRASNEKLFF. In DNA form, the CDR3 reads TGTGCCAGCAGCCAAGATAGAGCCTCTAATGAAAAACTGTTTTTT.

The rearrangement links TRBV4-2 to TRBJ2-7, with TRBD1 matching 11 bases. The V gene's germline CDR1 is LGHNA and CDR2 YNFKEQ. The trim removed 0 bases at V and 0 bases at J, leaving 1 base unmatched. The CDR3 totals 16 residues. The CDR3, as DNA: TGTGCCAGCAGCCAAGATGGACAGGGGGCCTCCTACGAGCAGTACTTC. Protein sequence: CASSQDGQGASYEQYF.

The CDR3 here is CASSQQWGQGDEKLFF. The DNA of the CDR3 is TGCGCCAGCAGCCAACAGTGGGGACAGGGAGACGAAAAACTGTTTTTT. J is TRBJ1-4 and V is TRBV4-3; TRBD1 matches 9 bases. The J segment lost 8 bases and the V segment lost 2 bases, leaving 9 bases of the junction unmatched. This CDR3 contains 16 residues. From germline, CDR1 is LGHNA and CDR2 YSLEER.

This rearrangement joins TRBV3-1 (or the pseudogene TRBV3-2) to TRBJ2-2, with a tentative D call TRBD2 (6 bases). Germline-derived CDR1 and CDR2 are LGHDT and YNNKEL (reference sequence). With 0 bases removed from V and 4 bases from J, the gap between germline ends came to 12 bases. The length of the CDR3 is 16 residues. The CDR3 reads CASSQDSGTFTGELFF. The CDR3 DNA is TGTGCCAGCAGCCAAGATTCTGGGACTTTCACCGGGGAGCTGTTTTTT.

The CDR3 spells CASSPRAGDNSPLHF. In nucleotides, the CDR3 is TGCGCCAGCAGCCCGAGGGCAGGTGATAATTCACCCCTCCACTTT. The chain uses TRBV5-1 and TRBJ1-6, with D uncertain. Germline V lookup: CDR1 SGHRS, CDR2 YFSETQ. The CDR3 covers 15 residues. V lost 4 bases and J lost 5, with 13 bases in between.

This clone was seen more than once but under ten times. The chain carries TRBV7-9 and TRBJ2-1, with TRBD2 identical over 11 bases. Per germline, CDR1 SEHNR and CDR2 FQNEAQ (reference sequence). This CDR3 comprises 15 residues. V shed 5 bases, J shed 7 bases, and the junction held 7 bases outside the gene matches. CDR3 coding DNA: TGTGCCAGCAGCCGTAGCGGGGGGGCGTTAAATGAGCAGTTCTTC. Its protein is CASSRSGGALNEQFF.

The rearrangement joins TRBV9 to TRBJ1-1, with D possibly TRBD1 on 6 matching bases. Germline V CDR1 and CDR2: SGDLS, YYNGEE. V was cut by 4 bases and J by 1 base, with 8 bases left in between. The length of the CDR3 is 13 residues. DNA of the CDR3: TGTGCCAGCAGCCAAGGGGGGAACACTGAAGCTTTCTTT. Protein: CASSQGGNTEAFF. Combining the CDR3 with reference TRBV9 and TRBJ1-1 gives the whole variable domain DSGVTQTPKHLITATGQRVTLRCSPRSGDLSVYWYQQSLDQGLQFLIQYYNGEERAKGNILERFSAQQFPDLHSELNLSSLELGDSALYFCASSQGGNTEAFFGQGTRLTVV.

The chain uses TRBV6-6 and TRBJ2-7, with 8 nucleotides matching TRBD1. The germline V gene has CDR1 MNHNY and CDR2 SVGAGI (reference sequence). V was clipped by 1 base and J by 5 bases; unmatched bases: 7. This CDR3 has 15 amino acids. The CDR3 sequence: CASSYFGQGGDEQYF. Written as DNA, the CDR3 is TGTGCCAGCAGTTACTTCGGACAGGGCGGAGACGAGCAGTACTTC.

A word on this clone: Other DNA sequences of this sample code for an identical CDR3. This rearrangement joins TRBV27 to TRBJ2-7, with 9 bases lining up with TRBD1. Germline loops: CDR1 MNHEY, CDR2 SMNVEV (reference sequence). CDR3 length: 14 amino acids. J lost 4 bases, V lost 2 bases, and 3 bases had no gene match. CDR3 DNA sequence: TGTGCCAGCAGTTTAGGGACAGGGTCGTACGAGCAGTACTTC. Translating gives CASSLGTGSYEQYF.

The V call is TRBV5-6, the J call TRBJ2-7; possible D gene TRBD2, 5 bases. Germline V lookup: CDR1 SGHDT, CDR2 YYEEEE. The germline V and J ends were trimmed by 2 bases and 6 bases, with 15 bases remaining between them. The CDR3 totals 14 residues. The chain's CDR3 is CASSFGETTGEQYF. The DNA of the CDR3 is TGTGCCAGCAGCTTCGGGGAGACCACTGGCGAGCAGTACTTC.

The chain recombines TRBV3-1 (or the pseudogene TRBV3-2) with TRBJ1-6, with a weak D call TRBD1 (6 bases). Germline-derived CDR1 and CDR2 are LGHDT and YNNKEL (reference sequence). There are 13 residues in the CDR3. V shed 3 bases and J shed 10 bases, with 10 bases lying between them. The CDR3 sequence: CASSQGARSPLHF. The CDR3 DNA reads as TGTGCCAGCAGCCAGGGGGCACGGTCACCCCTCCACTTT.

The chain employs TRBV30 and TRBJ2-5, with 11 bases that match TRBD2. V shed 0 bases, J shed 0 bases, and the junction held 3 bases outside the gene matches. Germline V gives CDR1 GTSNPN, CDR2 SVGIG (reference sequence). This CDR3 is built from 16 residues. In nucleotides, the CDR3 is TGTGCCTGGAGTGTACTAGCGGGGGCGAACCAAGAGACCCAGTACTTC. It yields the protein CAWSVLAGANQETQYF.

The chain has TRBV5-1 and TRBJ1-1; maybe TRBD1 (6 bases). This CDR3 contains 21 residues. The V gene's germline CDR1 is SGHRS and CDR2 YFSETQ. V was trimmed by 1 base and J by 5 bases, leaving 33 bases between them. For the CDR3, the DNA is TGCGCCAGCAGCTTGCCCTTATCCTTTTCAACTCGACAGGATGATTATACTGAAGCTTTCTTT. This gives the protein CASSLPLSFSTRQDDYTEAFF. Supplemented by reference TRBV5-1 and TRBJ1-1, the full variable domain reads KAGVTQTPRYLIKTRGQQVTLSCSPISGHRSVSWYQQTPGQGLQFLFEYFSETQRNKGNFPGRFSGRQFSNSRSEMNVSTLELGDSALYLCASSLPLSFSTRQDDYTEAFFGQGTRLTVV.

The chain recombines TRBV9 with TRBJ1-5, with D perhaps matching TRBD1 (5 bases). This CDR3 region has 16 residues. The V end lost 0 bases, the J end lost 0 bases, and 10 bases lay between the germline ends. CDR1 and CDR2 (germline): SGDLS, YYNGEE. The CDR3 is CASSVDADISNQPQHF. The CDR3 DNA is TGTGCCAGCAGCGTAGACGCGGACATTAGCAATCAGCCCCAGCATTTT.

The chain joins TRBV7-8 to TRBJ2-1; 8 positions match TRBD1. Germline CDR1 SGHVS, CDR2 FQNEAQ. The CDR3 has 15 residues. After removal of 1 base from V and 4 bases from J, the junction contained 3 bases not matched to a gene. The CDR3 spells CASSLEGDRYNEQFF. CDR3 bases: TGTGCCAGCAGCTTAGAGGGGGACAGGTACAATGAGCAGTTCTTC.

The DNA of the CDR3 is TGTGCCAGCAGTTATTTGGGACAGGGGACATTTTATGGCTACACCTTC. Translation gives CASSYLGQGTFYGYTF. The rearrangement links TRBV6-5 to TRBJ1-2; 10 bases map to TRBD1. The CDR3 is 16 residues long. The trim removed 3 bases at V and 5 bases at J, leaving 9 bases unmatched. Per germline, CDR1 MNHEY and CDR2 SVGAGI.

The genes are TRBV11-2 and TRBJ2-7; TRBD2 might be the D (5 bases). CDR3 length: 14 residues. V was trimmed by 4 bases and J by 0 bases, leaving 10 bases between them. The germline V gene encodes CDR1 SGHAT and CDR2 FQNNGV. CDR3 region: CASSYEGISYEQYF. The DNA for the CDR3 is TGTGCCAGCAGCTACGAGGGAATCTCCTACGAGCAGTACTTC.

The J gene is TRBJ1-3, the V gene TRBV4-2; D is possibly TRBD1 (6 bases). The CDR3 runs to 17 residues. From germline, CDR1 is LGHNA and CDR2 YNFKEQ. The V end was cut by 0 bases, the J end by 4 bases, with 16 bases between. The CDR3 region has the DNA TGTGCCAGCAGCCAAGATCCCCCGACAGGTTTCGGAAACACCATATATTTT. It encodes CASSQDPPTGFGNTIYF.